One sample yielded the 27 T cell receptor beta chains listed below, sequenced in a study of blood T cell repertoires in COVID-19. The protocol was immunoSEQ multiplex PCR, while the TCRdb copy is restricted to in-frame clones and leaves out a portion. The table has about 200,000 clones, around 81% seen once. Sequencing was carried out using PBMCs or T cells enriched from blood (not recorded which). All receptors derive from a woman aged 40 to 50 with acute COVID-19.

CDR3 sequence (DNA): TGCAGCGTTGAACGAGACAGGGTCTATGGCTACACCTTC. It is translated as CSVERDRVYGYTF. The chain is built from TRBV29-1 and TRBJ1-2, with 7 bases matching TRBD1. Germline CDR1 reads SQVTM; CDR2 reads ANQGSEA. CDR3 length: 13 residues. The junction had 4 bases not matched to a gene; V was cut back by 2 bases and J by 4 bases.

The chain is built from TRBV27 and TRBJ1-6; 7 bases map to TRBD1. Germline CDR1 and CDR2: MNHEY and SMNVEV (reference sequence). Germline trimming cut 5 bases from V and 7 bases from J; bases unmatched to any gene: 5. The CDR3 has 14 residues. The CDR3 loop is CASSPGQQNSPLHF. In DNA form, the CDR3 reads TGTGCCAGCAGTCCGGGACAGCAAAATTCACCCCTCCACTTT.

In its sample, this clone was seen a few times. Other DNA sequences in this specimen translate into the identical CDR3. The chain is built from TRBV19 and TRBJ2-7, with 9 bases aligning to TRBD2. Germline CDR1 reads LNHDA; CDR2 reads SQIVND (reference sequence). The ends lost 4 bases at V and 5 bases at J; junction bases unmatched: 6. The CDR3 sequence is 14 residues long. CDR3 DNA: TGTGCCAGTAGTACCCCGGGACTAGCTGACGAGCAGTACTTC. This sequence encodes CASSTPGLADEQYF.

The rearrangement links TRBV30 to TRBJ2-3; 7 positions agree with TRBD2. Germline-derived CDR1 and CDR2 are GTSNPN and SVGIG (reference sequence). CDR3 length: 14 residues. With 2 bases clipped from V and 5 bases from J, the junction kept 7 bases outside the gene matches. The CDR3 DNA is TGTGCCTGGAGTCGACTAGCCGGTATAGATACGCAGTATTTT. As protein: CAWSRLAGIDTQYF. Complete variable domain (other parts from reference TRBV30 and TRBJ2-3): SQTIHQWPATLVQPVGSPLSLECTVEGTSNPNLYWYRQAAGRGLQLLFYSVGIGQISSEVPQNLSASRPQDRQFILSSKKLLLSDSGFYLCAWSRLAGIDTQYFGPGTRLTVL.

This chain joins TRBV7-2 and TRBJ2-7, with 8 bases lining up with TRBD2. Germline V gives CDR1 SGHTA, CDR2 FQGNSA. V lost 6 bases to trimming and J lost 6 bases; unmatched junction nucleotides: 19. This CDR3 has 17 residues. Here the CDR3 DNA reads TGTGCCAGCAGGCGGCACGGGGGGGAACCTCGGAAAGGCGAGCAGTACTTC. Its protein product is CASRRHGGEPRKGEQYF.

This clone was counted a few times. The chain carries TRBV29-1 and TRBJ2-7; 10 nucleotides align to TRBD1. The CDR3 is made up of 13 amino acids. In germline, CDR1 is SQVTM, CDR2 ANQGSEA. The V segment lost 6 bases and the J segment 6 bases; nucleotides outside the gene matches: 8. This chain's CDR3 is CSVSTGGEGEQYF. Here the CDR3 DNA reads TGCAGCGTCTCGACAGGGGGCGAAGGCGAGCAGTACTTC.

This rearrangement joins TRBV4-3 to TRBJ2-2, with 7 bases fitting TRBD2. CDR3 size: 17 residues. Losses at the gene ends were 0 bases for V and 2 bases for J; bases not matched to a gene: 6. In germline, CDR1 is LGHNA, CDR2 YSLEER. CDR3 protein: CASSQEALADNTGELFF. The CDR3 region has the DNA TGCGCCAGCAGCCAAGAGGCTCTAGCGGATAACACCGGGGAGCTGTTTTTT.

The chain has TRBV15 and TRBJ2-1; the D is unclear. The germline V gene has CDR1 LNHNV and CDR2 YYDKDF (reference sequence). This CDR3 contains 16 residues. V lost 0 bases, J lost 4 bases, and 13 bases lay in between. The CDR3 region is CATSRDPGLPYNEQFF. CDR3 coding DNA: TGTGCCACCAGCAGAGATCCTGGGCTACCGTACAATGAGCAGTTCTTC.

Here the CDR3 reads CASIPGAPATNEKLFF. The CDR3 coding sequence is TGTGCCAGCATCCCTGGGGCCCCTGCAACTAATGAAAAACTGTTTTTT. The chain employs TRBV7-8 and TRBJ1-4; perhaps TRBD1 as D (5 bases). In germline, CDR1 is SGHVS, CDR2 FQNEAQ. This CDR3 is 16 amino acids long. V gave up 7 bases and J gave up 0 bases, with 15 bases separating them.

The V and J genes are TRBV28 and TRBJ2-7; D may be TRBD2 (5 bases). Germline V gene data show CDR1 as MDHEN and CDR2 as SYDVKM. This CDR3 comprises 12 residues. Trimming left V 7 bases short and J 4 bases short, with 11 bases between. This CDR3 is CASTRGEYEQYF. CDR3 coding DNA: TGTGCCAGCACCCGTGGGGAGTACGAGCAGTACTTC.

The V and J genes are TRBV19 and TRBJ2-7; no reliable D call. CDR1 is LNHDA, CDR2 SQIVND, per germline (reference sequence). This CDR3 is 13 amino acids long. Trimming stripped 5 bases from V and 5 bases from J, with 13 bases between. The CDR3 sequence: CASSPHPSDEQYF. The CDR3 DNA sequence: TGTGCCAGTAGTCCTCATCCGAGCGACGAGCAGTACTTC.

The rearrangement joins TRBV12-1 to TRBJ1-1; TRBD1 is the table's D call, not checked against the DNA. TRBV12-1 is a pseudogene segment. This CDR3 spans 15 amino acids. The CDR3 reads CASSFLDRRNTEAFF. The DNA of the CDR3 is TGTGCCAGCAGCTTCCTGGACAGGAGGAACACTGAAGCTTTCTTT.

The chain is built from TRBV3-1 (or the pseudogene TRBV3-2) and TRBJ2-7, with D possibly being TRBD2 (6 bases). V was pared by 2 bases and J by 6 bases, with 8 bases between. The CDR3 is 12 residues long. Germline V gene data show CDR1 as LGHDT and CDR2 as YNNKEL (reference sequence). The DNA for the CDR3 is TGTGCCAGCAGCCAACAGGAGGGCGAGCAGTACTTC. It codes for CASSQQEGEQYF.

Concerning this clone: Other DNA sequences in the same sample also yield this CDR3. The V call is TRBV11-2, the J call TRBJ1-4; no firm D call. Germline CDR1 and CDR2: SGHAT and FQNNGV. Trimming pared 0 bases from V and 4 bases from J, leaving 6 bases between. The CDR3 is made up of 14 amino acids. For the CDR3, the DNA is TGTGCCAGCAGCTTAGATCGGGGTAATGAAAAACTGTTTTTT. The encoded protein is CASSLDRGNEKLFF.

J is TRBJ1-6 and V is TRBV27; 7 bases match TRBD1. This CDR3 is built from 16 residues. V lost 4 bases and J lost 7; bases outside the gene matches: 10. CDR1 is MNHEY and CDR2 is SMNVEV in the germline V gene (reference sequence). CDR3 amino acids: CASSSGPGTANSPLHF. CDR3 bases: TGTGCCAGCAGTTCGGGACCCGGGACAGCCAATTCACCCCTCCACTTT.

The chain recombines TRBV28 with TRBJ1-5, with TRBD1 matching 7 bases. CDR1 MDHEN and CDR2 SYDVKM come from the germline V gene. CDR3 length equals 14 residues. V shed 5 bases, J shed 4 bases, and the junction held 5 bases outside the gene matches. The CDR3 spells CASSRTGRNQPQHF. For the CDR3, the DNA is TGTGCCAGCAGTAGGACAGGTAGGAATCAGCCCCAGCATTTT.

The table lists this clone with a count of one. This chain joins TRBV29-1 and TRBJ2-7, with D possibly being TRBD2 (5 bases). Germline V CDR1 and CDR2: SQVTM, ANQGSEA. The CDR3 extends over 14 amino acids. Trimming pared 3 bases from V and 3 bases from J, leaving 15 bases between. This CDR3 reads CSVEVKERLYEQYF. For the CDR3, the DNA is TGCAGCGTTGAGGTTAAGGAGCGGCTCTACGAGCAGTACTTC.

The chain is built from TRBV5-5 and TRBJ1-6; no reliable D call. CDR3 size: 16 residues. V gave up 1 base and J gave up 6 bases, with 14 bases separating them. Per germline, CDR1 SGHKS and CDR2 YYEKEE (reference sequence). The CDR3 nucleotides read TGTGCCAGCAGCTTGAGGGTTTCAGAGGGTAATTCACCCCTCCACTTT. Translating it yields CASSLRVSEGNSPLHF.

The genes are TRBV6-5 and TRBJ1-4; 9 positions agree with TRBD1. This CDR3 is built from 14 residues. Germline CDR1 is MNHEY and CDR2 is SVGAGI. With 7 bases clipped from V and 7 bases from J, the junction kept 7 bases outside the gene matches. The CDR3 nucleotides read TGTGCCAGCAAGGGGGACAGGGTCTTTGAAAAACTGTTTTTT. Its protein product is CASKGDRVFEKLFF.

The chain uses TRBV11-3 and TRBJ2-5, with D possibly TRBD1 on 9 matching bases. The V gene lost 5 bases and the J gene lost 4 bases, with 17 bases spanning the gap. This CDR3 comprises 15 residues. From germline, CDR1 is SGHNT and CDR2 YENEEA. The DNA of the CDR3 is TGTGCCAGCAGCCCGGGGGGGACAGGGCCAGAGACCCAGTACTTC. Residues: CASSPGGTGPETQYF.

CDR3 nucleotide sequence: TGTGCCAGCAGCCAAGGTTGGCAGGGGGCGAGATACATTCAGTACTTC. Translating it yields CASSQGWQGARYIQYF. The chain has TRBV3-1 (or the pseudogene TRBV3-2) and TRBJ2-4; 8 bases fit TRBD1. CDR3 length: 16 amino acids. Germline assignment: CDR1 LGHDT and CDR2 YNNKEL (reference sequence). Losses at the gene ends were 1 base for V and 8 bases for J; bases not matched to a gene: 10.

This chain connects TRBV2 to TRBJ1-1, with TRBD1 identical over 7 bases. In germline, CDR1 is SNHLY, CDR2 FYNNEI. CDR3 length: 14 residues. V dropped 7 bases and J dropped 3; count of bases not matched to a gene: 8. The CDR3 bases are TGTGCCAGCAAACGGGACAGCCGGGACACTGAAGCTTTCTTT. It encodes CASKRDSRDTEAFF.

This chain uses TRBV5-1 with TRBJ1-2; D unclear. With 4 bases removed from V and 2 bases from J, the gap between germline ends came to 9 bases. Germline V gene lookup returns CDR1 SGHRS and CDR2 YFSETQ. This CDR3 has 13 amino acids. CDR3 sequence: CASSPPANYGYTF. CDR3 nucleotides: TGCGCCAGCAGCCCCCCAGCGAACTATGGCTACACCTTC.

The chain uses TRBV28 and TRBJ1-2, with 10 bases fitting TRBD1. Germline assignment: CDR1 MDHEN and CDR2 SYDVKM. There are 16 residues in the CDR3. V shed 7 bases, J shed 5 bases, and the junction held 13 bases outside the gene matches. The CDR3 protein is CASTSPGTGESYGYTF. The CDR3 DNA follows: TGTGCCAGCACCTCCCCCGGGACAGGGGAAAGTTATGGCTACACCTTC.

The CDR3 sequence: CASSLTGNADTQYF. CDR3 bases: TGTGCCAGCAGCTTGACAGGGAACGCAGATACGCAGTATTTT. The chain has TRBV5-6 and TRBJ2-3; tentative D call: TRBD1 (6 bases). V shed 1 base and J shed 4 bases, with 10 bases lying between them. The length of the CDR3 is 14 residues. Germline CDR1 SGHDT, CDR2 YYEEEE.

The chain combines TRBV27 with TRBJ2-7; TRBD1 aligns across 9 bases. This CDR3 region has 18 residues. Trimming at V came to 5 bases and at J to 1 base, leaving 15 bases not matched to a gene. Germline V gene data show CDR1 as MNHEY and CDR2 as SMNVEV (reference sequence). The CDR3 reads CASSPGWVSGTGSYEQYF. The CDR3 DNA follows: TGTGCCAGCAGTCCCGGGTGGGTCTCAGGGACAGGGTCCTACGAGCAGTACTTC.

This chain links TRBV30 with TRBJ1-3; 8 bases map to TRBD1. Germline values: CDR1 GTSNPN, CDR2 SVGIG (reference sequence). The CDR3 has 16 amino acids. The junction had 12 bases not matched to a gene; V was cut back by 4 bases and J by 4 bases. This CDR3 is CAWNHQGALVGNTIYF. The CDR3 DNA sequence: TGTGCCTGGAACCACCAGGGGGCCCTGGTAGGAAACACCATATATTTT.